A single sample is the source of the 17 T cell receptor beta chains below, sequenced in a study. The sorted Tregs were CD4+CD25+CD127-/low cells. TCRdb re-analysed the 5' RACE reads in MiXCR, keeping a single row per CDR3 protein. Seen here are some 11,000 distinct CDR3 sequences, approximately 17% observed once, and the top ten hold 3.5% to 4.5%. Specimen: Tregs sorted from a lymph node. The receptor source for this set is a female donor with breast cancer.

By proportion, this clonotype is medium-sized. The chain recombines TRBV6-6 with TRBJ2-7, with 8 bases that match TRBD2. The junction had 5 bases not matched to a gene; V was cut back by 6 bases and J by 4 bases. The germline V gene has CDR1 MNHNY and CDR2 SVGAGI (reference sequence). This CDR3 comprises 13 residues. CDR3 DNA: TGTGCCAGCAGAGAGCGGGAGTGGTACGAGCAGTACTTC. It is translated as CASREREWYEQYF.

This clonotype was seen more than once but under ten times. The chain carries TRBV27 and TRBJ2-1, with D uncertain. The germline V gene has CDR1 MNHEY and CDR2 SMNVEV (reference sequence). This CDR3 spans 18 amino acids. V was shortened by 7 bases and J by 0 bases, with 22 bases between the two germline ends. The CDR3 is CASILEQSSFSSYNEQFF. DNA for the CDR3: TGTGCCAGCATATTGGAACAGTCGAGTTTTAGCTCCTACAATGAGCAGTTCTTC.

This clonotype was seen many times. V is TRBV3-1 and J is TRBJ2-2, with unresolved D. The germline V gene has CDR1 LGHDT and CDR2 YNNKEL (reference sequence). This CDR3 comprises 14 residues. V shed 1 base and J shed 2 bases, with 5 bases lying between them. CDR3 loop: CASSQVRNTGELFF. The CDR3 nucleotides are TGTGCCAGCAGCCAAGTCCGCAACACCGGGGAGCTGTTTTTT.

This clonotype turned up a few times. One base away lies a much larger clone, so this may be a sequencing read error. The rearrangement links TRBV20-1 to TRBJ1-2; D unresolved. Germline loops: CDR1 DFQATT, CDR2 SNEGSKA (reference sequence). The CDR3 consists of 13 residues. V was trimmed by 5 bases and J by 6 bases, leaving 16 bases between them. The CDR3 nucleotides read TGCAGTGCTCTGCTACCTACAAACGATGGCTACACCTTC. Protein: CSALLPTNDGYTF.

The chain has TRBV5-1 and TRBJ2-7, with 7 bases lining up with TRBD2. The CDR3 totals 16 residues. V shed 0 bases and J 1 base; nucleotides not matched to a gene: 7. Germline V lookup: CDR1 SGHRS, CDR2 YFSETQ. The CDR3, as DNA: TGCGCCAGCAGCTTGGAAGGACCAGCGGGGTCCTACGAGCAGTACTTC. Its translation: CASSLEGPAGSYEQYF.

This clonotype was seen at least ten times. CDR3 coding DNA: TGTGCCAGCAGCAAAAGCGGGAGTGGAGAGACCCAGTACTTC. Translated, it gives CASSKSGSGETQYF. The chain uses TRBV7-2 and TRBJ2-5, with 8 bases lining up with TRBD2. Germline CDR1 is SGHTA and CDR2 is FQGNSA. Trimming at V came to 5 bases and at J to 4 bases, leaving 6 bases not matched to a gene. The CDR3 is 14 amino acids.

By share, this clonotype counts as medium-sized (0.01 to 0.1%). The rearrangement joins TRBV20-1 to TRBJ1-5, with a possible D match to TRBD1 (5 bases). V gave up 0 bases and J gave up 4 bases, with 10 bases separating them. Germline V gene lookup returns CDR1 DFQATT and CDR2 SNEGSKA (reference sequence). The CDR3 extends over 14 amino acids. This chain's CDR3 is CSARDGARNQPQHF. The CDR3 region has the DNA TGCAGTGCTAGAGATGGGGCGCGTAATCAGCCCCAGCATTTT.

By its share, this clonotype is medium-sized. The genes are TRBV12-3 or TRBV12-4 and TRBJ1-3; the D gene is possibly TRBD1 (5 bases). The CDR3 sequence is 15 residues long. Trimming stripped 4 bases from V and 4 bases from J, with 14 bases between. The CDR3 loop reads CASSYGRASGNTIYF. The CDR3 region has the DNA TGTGCCAGCAGTTACGGCAGGGCAAGCGGAAACACCATATATTTT.

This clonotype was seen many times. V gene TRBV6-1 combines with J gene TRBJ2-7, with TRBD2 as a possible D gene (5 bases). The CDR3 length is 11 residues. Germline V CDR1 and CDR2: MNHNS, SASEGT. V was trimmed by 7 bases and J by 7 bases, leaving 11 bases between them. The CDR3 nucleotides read TGTGCCAGCATGGCCGAGGGTGAGCAGTACTTC. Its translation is CASMAEGEQYF.

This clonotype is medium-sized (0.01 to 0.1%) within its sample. Here the CDR3 reads CASSQAGANYGYTF. CDR3 coding DNA: TGCGCCAGCAGCCAAGCCGGGGCTAACTATGGCTACACCTTC. V usage is TRBV4-3 and J usage is TRBJ1-2; D gene ambiguous. The CDR3 loop spans 14 amino acids. Deletions cut 1 base from V and 0 bases from J, with 6 bases between. CDR1 and CDR2 from the germline V gene are LGHNA and YSLEER.

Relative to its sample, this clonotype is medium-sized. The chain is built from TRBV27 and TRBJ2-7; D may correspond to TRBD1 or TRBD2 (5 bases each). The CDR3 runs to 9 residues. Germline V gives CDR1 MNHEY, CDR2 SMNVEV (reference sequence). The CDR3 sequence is CGVGGEQYF. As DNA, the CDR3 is TGTGGTGTTGGGGGAGAGCAGTACTTC.

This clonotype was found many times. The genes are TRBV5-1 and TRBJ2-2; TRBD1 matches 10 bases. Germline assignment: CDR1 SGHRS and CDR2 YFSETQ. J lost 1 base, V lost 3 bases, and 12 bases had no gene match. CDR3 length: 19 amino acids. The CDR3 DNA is TGCGCCAGCAGCTCCGTAATAAACCGGGACAGGGGGAACACCGGGGAGCTGTTTTTT. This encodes CASSSVINRDRGNTGELFF.

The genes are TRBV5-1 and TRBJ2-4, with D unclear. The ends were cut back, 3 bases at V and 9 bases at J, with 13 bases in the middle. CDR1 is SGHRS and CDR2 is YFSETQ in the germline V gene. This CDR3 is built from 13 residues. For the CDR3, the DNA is TGCGCCAGCAGCTCGACACGGAATGTCATTCAGTACTTC. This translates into CASSSTRNVIQYF. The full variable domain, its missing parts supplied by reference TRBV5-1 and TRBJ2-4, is KAGVTQTPRYLIKTRGQQVTLSCSPISGHRSVSWYQQTPGQGLQFLFEYFSETQRNKGNFPGRFSGRQFSNSRSEMNVSTLELGDSALYLCASSSTRNVIQYFGAGTRLSVL.

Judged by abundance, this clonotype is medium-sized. CDR3 nucleotides: TGTGCCAGCAGCCTAAGATGGGACCTTAACACCGGGGAGCTGTTTTTT. Translating it yields CASSLRWDLNTGELFF. V usage is TRBV5-8 and J usage is TRBJ2-2; D may correspond to TRBD1 or TRBD2 (5 bases each). The CDR3 sequence is 16 residues long. CDR1 is SGHTS and CDR2 is YDEGEE in the germline V gene. Trimming left V 4 bases short and J 2 bases short, with 15 bases between.

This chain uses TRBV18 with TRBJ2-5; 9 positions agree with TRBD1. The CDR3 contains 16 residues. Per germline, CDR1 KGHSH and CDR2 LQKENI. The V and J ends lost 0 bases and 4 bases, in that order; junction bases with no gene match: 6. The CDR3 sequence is CASSPPLDRGRETQYF. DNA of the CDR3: TGTGCCAGCTCACCACCTTTGGACAGGGGTAGAGAGACCCAGTACTTC.

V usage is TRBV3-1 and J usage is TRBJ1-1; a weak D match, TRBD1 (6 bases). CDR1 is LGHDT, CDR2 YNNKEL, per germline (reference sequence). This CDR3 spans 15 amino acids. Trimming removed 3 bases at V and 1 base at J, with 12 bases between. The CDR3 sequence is CASSHWTVKNTEAFF. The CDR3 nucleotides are TGTGCCAGCAGCCACTGGACAGTTAAGAACACTGAAGCTTTCTTT.

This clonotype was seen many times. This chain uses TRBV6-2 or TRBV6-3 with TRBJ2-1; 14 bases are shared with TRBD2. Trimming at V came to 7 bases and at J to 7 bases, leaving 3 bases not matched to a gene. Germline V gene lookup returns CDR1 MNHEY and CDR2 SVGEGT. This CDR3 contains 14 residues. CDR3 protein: CASTGTSGSNEQFF. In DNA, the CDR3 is TGTGCCAGCACCGGGACTAGCGGGAGTAATGAGCAGTTCTTC.